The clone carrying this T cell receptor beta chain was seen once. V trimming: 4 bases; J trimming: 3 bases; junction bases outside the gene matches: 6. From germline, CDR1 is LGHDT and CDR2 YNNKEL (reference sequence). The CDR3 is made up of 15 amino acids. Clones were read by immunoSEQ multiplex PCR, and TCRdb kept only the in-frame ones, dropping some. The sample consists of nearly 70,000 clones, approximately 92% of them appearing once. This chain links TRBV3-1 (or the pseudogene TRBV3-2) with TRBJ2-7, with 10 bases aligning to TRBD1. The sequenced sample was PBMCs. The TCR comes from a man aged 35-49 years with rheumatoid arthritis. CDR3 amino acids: CASSPRGTGVYEQYF. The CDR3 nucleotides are TGTGCCAGCAGCCCAAGGGGGACAGGGGTCTACGAGCAGTACTTC.